This T cell receptor beta chain was sequenced for a study of blood T cell repertoires in COVID-19. In the study overall: The United States, Italy and Spain supplied acute and convalescent COVID-19 samples.

Data came from immunoSEQ multiplex PCR; TCRdb stores just in-frame clones and leaves some out. The sample includes fewer than 85,000 clones, about 88% seen only once; the top ten take around 9.8%. This CDR3 has 14 residues. In germline, CDR1 is GTSNPN, CDR2 SVGIG (reference sequence). The junction had 10 bases not matched to a gene; V was cut back by 3 bases and J by 6 bases. The source material was peripheral blood. The chain joins TRBV30 to TRBJ2-7; TRBD1 matches at 8 bases. The TCR was taken from a human donor in a cohort sampled during active COVID-19. In DNA, the CDR3 is TGTGCCTGGAGCGAATACAGGGGGTATGTCGAGCAGTACTTC. Protein product: CAWSEYRGYVEQYF.